The 30 T cell receptor beta chains reported below all come from one sample, sequenced in a study of vaccination and CD4 T cells after COVID-19. Sequencing of the DNA from cultured CD4+ T cells was carried out with the Oncomine TCR Beta short-read assay. Each CDR3 protein is one row after TCRdb ran MiXCR on the PCR reads. The table lists 25,000 to 30,000 distinct CDR3 sequences, approximately 40% of them singletons. These receptors are not linked to any known antigen. Described time point: late sampling 161 to 241 days after vaccination in three convalescent patients. The treatment here: approximately 9-day PBMC culture with coronavirus spike peptide pools or control peptides (ViraFEST assay). Sequenced material: CD4+ T cells from blood, cultured in vitro, taken about 7 months after SARS-CoV-2 vaccination. Receptors originate from a human donor who had recovered from COVID-19.

This chain joins TRBV2 and TRBJ2-5, with 8 positions matching TRBD1. The CDR3 covers 13 residues. Germline V gene data show CDR1 as SNHLY and CDR2 as FYNNEI. Trimming at V came to 10 bases and at J to 4 bases, leaving 8 bases not matched to a gene. The CDR3 DNA reads TGTGCCACCTACAGGGGGATCGGAGAGACCCAGTACTTC. Residues: CATYRGIGETQYF. The complete variable domain, with remaining parts taken from reference TRBV2 and TRBJ2-5, reads EPEVTQTPSHQVTQMGQEVILRCVPISNHLYFYWYRQILGQKVEFLVSFYNNEISEKSEIFDDQFSVERPDGSNFTLKIRSTKLEDSAMYFCATYRGIGETQYFGPGTRLLVL.

This chain joins TRBV27 and TRBJ2-7, with a tentative D call TRBD1 (5 bases). Trimming took off 5 bases at V and 3 bases at J, with 23 bases between the two ends. Per the germline V gene, CDR1 is MNHEY and CDR2 is SMNVEV (reference sequence). The CDR3 totals 17 residues. CDR3 bases: TGTGCCAGCAGTCCACGTTGGACACAGGACGGACACTACGAGCAGTACTTC. Protein product: CASSPRWTQDGHYEQYF.

This clonotype was seen more than once but under ten times. The V and J genes are TRBV20-1 and TRBJ2-3, with a tentative D call TRBD2 (6 bases). CDR3 length equals 13 residues. Germline CDR1 and CDR2: DFQATT and SNEGSKA (reference sequence). V was trimmed by 7 bases and J by 0 bases, leaving 11 bases between them. The CDR3 DNA follows: TGCAGTGTCAGTGGGACTAGCACAGATACGCAGTATTTT. Amino acids: CSVSGTSTDTQYF.

The chain carries TRBV20-1 and TRBJ2-3, with 9 positions matching TRBD2. Germline V gives CDR1 DFQATT, CDR2 SNEGSKA (reference sequence). With 7 bases clipped from V and 1 base from J, the junction kept 6 bases outside the gene matches. There are 14 residues in the CDR3. As DNA, the CDR3 is TGCAGTGTCATGACTAGCGGACGCACAGATACGCAGTATTTT. Its translation: CSVMTSGRTDTQYF.

Note on this clonotype: The junction shows a germline mismatch at one end, possibly a read error. The chain links TRBV6-1 to TRBJ1-2, with D maybe TRBD1 (5 bases). CDR3 length: 13 amino acids. Germline CDR1 MNHNS, CDR2 SASEGT. CDR3 protein: CASKASWGAVVSF. CDR3 coding DNA: TGTGCCAGCAAAGCCAGTTGGGGCGCCGTTGTGAGCTTC.

The chain is built from TRBV7-3 and TRBJ2-5; TRBD2 matches 8 bases. This CDR3 has 16 residues. V shed 0 bases and J 2 bases; nucleotides not matched to a gene: 5. In germline, CDR1 is SGHTA, CDR2 FQGTGA. This CDR3 reads CASSLTGREVQETQYF. The CDR3, as DNA: TGTGCCAGCAGCTTAACGGGGCGGGAGGTACAAGAGACCCAGTACTTC.

Only a few counts were recorded for this clonotype. The rearrangement links TRBV20-1 to TRBJ2-3; no clear D gene. Trimming shortened V by 5 bases and J by 2 bases, and 14 bases separated the two germline ends. CDR1 DFQATT and CDR2 SNEGSKA come from the germline V gene (reference sequence). The length of the CDR3 is 14 residues. The CDR3 sequence is CSAPPAGFTDTQYF. The CDR3 DNA follows: TGCAGTGCTCCCCCCGCCGGATTCACAGATACGCAGTATTTT.

This clonotype was seen only a few times. The chain carries TRBV6-1 and TRBJ2-3, with D unresolved. Germline-derived CDR1 and CDR2 are MNHNS and SASEGT. The germline V and J ends were trimmed by 1 base and 4 bases, with 15 bases remaining between them. The CDR3 contains 16 residues. The CDR3 sequence is CASSEEPLSWADTQYF. As DNA, the CDR3 is TGTGCCAGCAGTGAAGAACCCTTGAGTTGGGCAGATACGCAGTATTTT.

The chain joins TRBV28 to TRBJ1-2; D not resolved. The CDR3 length is 11 residues. V lost 4 bases and J 6 bases, leaving 6 bases between the germline ends. From germline, CDR1 is MDHEN and CDR2 SYDVKM. The CDR3 DNA reads as TGTGCCAGCAGTTCCCCGAATGGCTACACCTTC. This translates into CASSSPNGYTF.

The chain employs TRBV20-1 and TRBJ2-3; 7 nucleotides agree with TRBD2. The CDR3 loop spans 13 amino acids. Trimming cost V 6 bases and J 1 base; bases outside gene matches: 4. Germline V gene sequence: CDR1 DFQATT, CDR2 SNEGSKA (reference sequence). The CDR3 bases are TGCAGTGCCCGGGACTACCGCACAGATACGCAGTATTTT. Translated, it gives CSARDYRTDTQYF.

This clonotype was seen a handful of times. The chain carries TRBV2 and TRBJ2-7, with unresolved D. CDR1 and CDR2 (germline): SNHLY, FYNNEI. The CDR3 loop spans 14 amino acids. V lost 6 bases to trimming and J lost 3 bases, with 15 bases between them. CDR3 sequence: CASRGKDVHYEQYF. The CDR3 DNA follows: TGTGCCAGCAGGGGCAAGGACGTACACTACGAGCAGTACTTC.

V gene TRBV5-4 combines with J gene TRBJ1-1, with D uncertain. Germline V gene lookup returns CDR1 SGHNT and CDR2 YYREEE (reference sequence). The V end lost 4 bases, the J end lost 9 bases, and 13 bases lay between the germline ends. The length of the CDR3 is 12 residues. The CDR3 bases are TGTGCCAGCAGCCTTAGACAAGACAAAGCTTTCTTT. Translation gives CASSLRQDKAFF.

A few counts support this clonotype. The chain's CDR3 is CSARGSTDTQYF. Written as DNA, the CDR3 is TGCAGTGCTAGGGGAAGCACAGATACGCAGTATTTT. V gene TRBV20-1 combines with J gene TRBJ2-3; no reliable D call. Trimming took off 3 bases at V and 0 bases at J, with 4 bases between the two ends. CDR1 and CDR2 (germline): DFQATT, SNEGSKA (reference sequence). The CDR3 is 12 amino acids.

This clonotype was counted a single time. Possible read error: a much larger clone is one base away. The rearrangement links TRBV7-9 to TRBJ1-5; maybe TRBD1 (6 bases). Germline V gives CDR1 SEHNR, CDR2 FQNEAQ (reference sequence). The CDR3 has 15 amino acids. CDR3 nucleotide sequence: TGTGCCAGCAGCCCTACCGGGGGCCGAAAACAGCTCCAGCATTTT. Protein product: CASSPTGGRKQLQHF.

This clonotype was detected a few times. This chain joins TRBV20-1 and TRBJ2-3; TRBD2 might be the D (5 bases). The germline V and J ends were trimmed by 6 bases and 0 bases, with 13 bases remaining between them. The CDR3 totals 14 residues. The germline CDR1 and CDR2 sequences are DFQATT and SNEGSKA (reference sequence). Here the CDR3 DNA reads TGCAGTGCCAAAAGGAGGCCTAGCACAGATACGCAGTATTTT. Encoded protein: CSAKRRPSTDTQYF.

This clonotype appeared a few times. The chain links TRBV27 to TRBJ1-2; possibly TRBD1 for D (6 bases). The germline gives CDR1 MNHEY, CDR2 SMNVEV (reference sequence). This CDR3 has 17 residues. Trimming stripped 2 bases from V and 7 bases from J, with 23 bases between. The CDR3 DNA follows: TGTGCCAGCAGTTTAAGCTTTATGCCCGACAGGAGAGGTGGCTACACCTTC. Translated, it gives CASSLSFMPDRRGGYTF.

This clonotype appeared a few times. This chain links TRBV20-1 with TRBJ1-2; D not resolved. The CDR3 is 8 amino acids. Germline V lookup: CDR1 DFQATT, CDR2 SNEGSKA (reference sequence). Deletions cut 5 bases from V and 6 bases from J, with 1 base between. CDR3 residues: CSADGYTF. The CDR3 DNA follows: TGCAGTGCTGATGGCTACACCTTC.

The sample holds a few counts of this clonotype. The V gene is TRBV20-1, the J gene TRBJ2-5; no clear D gene. The germline V and J ends were trimmed by 0 bases and 5 bases, with 10 bases remaining between them. This CDR3 contains 13 residues. The germline V gene has CDR1 DFQATT and CDR2 SNEGSKA (reference sequence). DNA for the CDR3: TGCAGTGCTAGAGATTATGCGCGGGAGACCCAGTACTTC. Translated, it gives CSARDYARETQYF.

J is TRBJ1-6 and V is TRBV7-9; perhaps TRBD1 as D (5 bases). Trimming left V 0 bases short and J 9 bases short, with 9 bases between. Germline CDR1 SEHNR, CDR2 FQNEAQ (reference sequence). This CDR3 is 14 amino acids long. CDR3 loop: CASSLAGEVSPLHF. CDR3 DNA sequence: TGTGCCAGCAGCTTAGCAGGGGAGGTTTCACCCCTCCACTTT.

V and J are TRBV6-1 and TRBJ2-7; either TRBD1 or TRBD2 may fit D (6 bases each). This CDR3 contains 13 residues. Trimming pared 7 bases from V and 7 bases from J, leaving 17 bases between. The V gene's germline CDR1 is MNHNS and CDR2 SASEGT. The CDR3 DNA is TGTGCCAGCAAGGGGGGTAGGGCGGATGAGCAGTACTTC. It encodes CASKGGRADEQYF.

The chain carries TRBV20-1 and TRBJ2-5; TRBD2 matches at 10 bases. Trimming cost V 2 bases and J 2 bases; bases outside gene matches: 2. Germline V gene sequence: CDR1 DFQATT, CDR2 SNEGSKA (reference sequence). The CDR3 has 14 residues. This CDR3 reads CSARLAGEQETQYF. In DNA, the CDR3 is TGCAGTGCTAGACTAGCGGGGGAGCAAGAGACCCAGTACTTC.

The chain is built from TRBV6-1 and TRBJ1-1, with D perhaps TRBD1 (5 bases). In germline, CDR1 is MNHNS, CDR2 SASEGT. The V and J ends lost 3 bases and 4 bases respectively, with 9 bases between them. CDR3 length: 13 residues. The CDR3 DNA follows: TGTGCCAGCAGTGACAGGGCGGGCACTGAAGCTTTCTTT. Translating it yields CASSDRAGTEAFF.

This chain uses TRBV6-5 with TRBJ2-1, with D possibly called TRBD1 or TRBD2 (5 bases each). Per germline, CDR1 MNHEY and CDR2 SVGAGI. V lost 4 bases to trimming and J lost 5 bases, with 15 bases between them. This CDR3 spans 15 amino acids. CDR3 sequence: CASSSPLWGHNEQFF. The CDR3 DNA follows: TGTGCCAGCAGTTCGCCCCTATGGGGACACAATGAGCAGTTCTTC.

A single count supports this clonotype. This rearrangement joins TRBV7-2 to TRBJ2-4; 7 nucleotides line up with TRBD1. The CDR3 consists of 15 residues. Germline V gives CDR1 SGHTA, CDR2 FQGNSA. V lost 1 base to trimming and J lost 8 bases; unmatched junction nucleotides: 8. The CDR3 loop is CASSLDRQGGDIQYF. Written as DNA, the CDR3 is TGTGCCAGCAGCTTAGATAGACAGGGTGGAGACATTCAGTACTTC.

This sequence joins TRBV20-1 and TRBJ2-7, with 9 bases lining up with TRBD1. The length of the CDR3 is 14 residues. The V gene end was trimmed by 6 bases and the J gene end by 3 bases; junction bases not matched to a gene: 9. The germline gives CDR1 DFQATT, CDR2 SNEGSKA (reference sequence). DNA for the CDR3: TGCAGTGCCCCCGGCGACAGGGGGTTCTACGAGCAGTACTTC. This gives the protein CSAPGDRGFYEQYF.

The chain combines TRBV10-3 with TRBJ2-7; 7 bases are shared with TRBD1. V shed 4 bases and J 0 bases; nucleotides not matched to a gene: 3. CDR3 length: 14 amino acids. CDR1 is ENHRY and CDR2 is SYGVKD in the germline V gene. The CDR3 region is CAISGWDSSYEQYF. CDR3 nucleotides: TGTGCCATCAGTGGCTGGGACAGCTCCTACGAGCAGTACTTC.

This clonotype was counted between two and nine times. The chain employs TRBV7-3 and TRBJ2-5, with a possible D match to TRBD2 (6 bases). The CDR3 spans 15 residues. Germline assignment: CDR1 SGHTA and CDR2 FQGTGA. V was pared by 1 base and J by 5 bases, with 14 bases between. In nucleotides, the CDR3 is TGTGCCAGCAGCTTAATGGGGGGTGTCGGGGAGACCCAGTACTTC. As protein: CASSLMGGVGETQYF.

J is TRBJ2-1 and V is TRBV15; a possible D gene is TRBD2 (6 bases). The CDR3 totals 14 residues. The germline CDR1 and CDR2 sequences are LNHNV and YYDKDF (reference sequence). V was trimmed by 6 bases and J by 3 bases, leaving 12 bases between them. The CDR3 coding sequence is TGTGCCACCAGGAGCGGGCATAGCTACAATGAGCAGTTCTTC. Its translation is CATRSGHSYNEQFF. The variable domain in full, with the rest retrieved from reference TRBV15 and TRBJ2-1, is DAMVIQNPRYQVTQFGKPVTLSCSQTLNHNVMYWYQQKSSQAPKLLFHYYDKDFNNEADTPDNFQSRRPNTSFCFLDIRSPGLGDTAMYLCATRSGHSYNEQFFGPGTRLTVL.

This clonotype was seen just once. This chain joins TRBV19 and TRBJ2-1; unclear D gene. Germline assignment: CDR1 LNHDA and CDR2 SQIVND (reference sequence). V lost 5 bases, J lost 0 bases, and 14 bases lay in between. CDR3 length equals 16 residues. The CDR3 protein is CASSGRRAHSYNEQFF. The CDR3 nucleotides are TGTGCCAGTAGTGGACGCCGGGCCCACTCCTACAATGAGCAGTTCTTC.

This sequence joins TRBV20-1 and TRBJ2-7; tentative D call: TRBD2 (6 bases). The V end was cut by 0 bases, the J end by 7 bases, with 22 bases between. CDR1 and CDR2 from the germline V gene are DFQATT and SNEGSKA (reference sequence). CDR3 length equals 16 residues. This chain's CDR3 is CSARDIGGDLSGEQYF. The CDR3 DNA reads TGCAGTGCTAGAGATATCGGCGGGGACCTTTCCGGGGAGCAGTACTTC.